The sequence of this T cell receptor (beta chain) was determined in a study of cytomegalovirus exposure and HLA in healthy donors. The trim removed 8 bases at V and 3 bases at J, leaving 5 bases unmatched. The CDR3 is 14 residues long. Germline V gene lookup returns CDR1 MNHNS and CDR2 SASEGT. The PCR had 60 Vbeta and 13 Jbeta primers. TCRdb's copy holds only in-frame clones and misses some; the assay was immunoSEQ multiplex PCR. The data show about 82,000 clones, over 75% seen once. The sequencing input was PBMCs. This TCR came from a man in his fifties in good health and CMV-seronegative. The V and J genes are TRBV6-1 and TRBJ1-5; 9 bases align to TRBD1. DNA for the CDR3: TGTGCCAGCGGGACAGGGCATACCAATCAGCCCCAGCATTTT. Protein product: CASGTGHTNQPQHF.